The subject of this entry is one T cell receptor (beta chain). Germline CDR1 is SQVTM and CDR2 is ANQGSEA. This CDR3 comprises 13 residues. With 7 bases removed from V and 2 bases from J, the gap between germline ends came to 13 bases. Using immunoSEQ multiplex PCR, the repertoire was profiled, and TCRdb retains in-frame clones only, with some absent. Of about 2.4 million clones in the sample, over 85% were seen once. The data stem from a study of shared clonotypes between healthy human individuals. The chain links TRBV29-1 to TRBJ2-3, with D tentatively TRBD2 (5 bases). The receptor was isolated from a man between 18 and 29 years old in good health. Some clones in this sample may be carry-over from other donors' samples. The specimen was naive CD4+ T cells from PBMCs. Subset meaning: CD45RA+ positively selected. CDR3 sequence reads: CSAEADTTDTQYF. CDR3 sequence (DNA): TGCAGCGCGGAGGCAGACACCACAGATACGCAGTATTTT.